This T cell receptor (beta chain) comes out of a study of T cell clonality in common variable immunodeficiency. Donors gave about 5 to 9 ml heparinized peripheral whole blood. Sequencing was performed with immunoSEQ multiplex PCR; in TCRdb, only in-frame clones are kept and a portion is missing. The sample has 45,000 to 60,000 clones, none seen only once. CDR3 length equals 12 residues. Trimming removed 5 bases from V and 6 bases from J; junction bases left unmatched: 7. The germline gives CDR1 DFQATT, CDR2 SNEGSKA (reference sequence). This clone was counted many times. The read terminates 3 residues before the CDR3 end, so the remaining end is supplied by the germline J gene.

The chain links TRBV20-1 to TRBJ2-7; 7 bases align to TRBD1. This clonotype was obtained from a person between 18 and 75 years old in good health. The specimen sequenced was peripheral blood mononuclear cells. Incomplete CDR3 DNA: TGCAGTGCTGTTACAGGGGTGGGCGAG. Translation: CSAVTGVGE. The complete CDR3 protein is CSAVTGVGEQYF.